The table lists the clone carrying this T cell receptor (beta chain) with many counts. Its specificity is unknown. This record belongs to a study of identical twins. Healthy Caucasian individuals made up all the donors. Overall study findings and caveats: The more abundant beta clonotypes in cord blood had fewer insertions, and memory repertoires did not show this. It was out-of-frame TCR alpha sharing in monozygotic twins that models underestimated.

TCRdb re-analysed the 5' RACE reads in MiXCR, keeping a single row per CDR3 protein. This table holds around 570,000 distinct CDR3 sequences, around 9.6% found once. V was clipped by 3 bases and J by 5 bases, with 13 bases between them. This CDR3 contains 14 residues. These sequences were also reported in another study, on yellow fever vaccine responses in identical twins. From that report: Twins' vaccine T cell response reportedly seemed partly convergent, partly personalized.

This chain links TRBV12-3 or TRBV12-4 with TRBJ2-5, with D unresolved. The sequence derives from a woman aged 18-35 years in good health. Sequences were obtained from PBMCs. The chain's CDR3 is CASSFKVALETQYF. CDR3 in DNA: TGTGCCAGCAGTTTTAAAGTGGCCTTGGAGACCCAGTACTTC.